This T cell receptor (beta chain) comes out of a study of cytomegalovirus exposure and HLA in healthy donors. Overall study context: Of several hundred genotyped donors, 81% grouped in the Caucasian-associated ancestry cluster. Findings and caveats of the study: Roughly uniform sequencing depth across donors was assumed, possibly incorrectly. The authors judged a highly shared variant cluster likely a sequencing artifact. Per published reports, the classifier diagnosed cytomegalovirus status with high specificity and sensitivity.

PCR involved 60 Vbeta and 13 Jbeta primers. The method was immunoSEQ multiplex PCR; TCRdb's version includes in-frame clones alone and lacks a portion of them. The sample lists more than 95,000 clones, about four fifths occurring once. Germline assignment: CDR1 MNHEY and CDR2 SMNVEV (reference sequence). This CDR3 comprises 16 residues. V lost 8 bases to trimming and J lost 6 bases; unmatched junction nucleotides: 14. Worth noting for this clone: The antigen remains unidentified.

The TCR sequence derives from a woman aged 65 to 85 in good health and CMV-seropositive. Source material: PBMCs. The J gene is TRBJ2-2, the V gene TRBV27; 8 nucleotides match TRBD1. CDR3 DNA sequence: TGTGCCAGCGGCCACGACAGGGGCGGTATGGCCGGGGAGCTGTTTTTT. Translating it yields CASGHDRGGMAGELFF.